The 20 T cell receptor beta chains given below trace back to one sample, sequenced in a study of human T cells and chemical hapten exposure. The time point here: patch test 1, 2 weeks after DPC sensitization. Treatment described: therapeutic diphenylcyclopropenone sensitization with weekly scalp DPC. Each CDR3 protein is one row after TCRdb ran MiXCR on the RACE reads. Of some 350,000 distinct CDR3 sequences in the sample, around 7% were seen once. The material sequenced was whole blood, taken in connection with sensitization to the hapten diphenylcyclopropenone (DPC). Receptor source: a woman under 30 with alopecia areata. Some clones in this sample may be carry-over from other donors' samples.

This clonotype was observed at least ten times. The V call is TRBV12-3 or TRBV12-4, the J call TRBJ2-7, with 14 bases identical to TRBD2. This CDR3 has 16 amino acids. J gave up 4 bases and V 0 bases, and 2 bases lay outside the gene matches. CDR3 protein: CASSLARTSGGYEQYF. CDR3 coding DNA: TGTGCCAGCAGTTTAGCCCGGACTAGCGGGGGGTACGAGCAGTACTTC.

The DNA of the CDR3 is TGCAGTGCTAGAGCTAGCGGGGGGTACAATGAGCAGTTCTTC. Amino acid sequence: CSARASGGYNEQFF. The chain employs TRBV20-1 and TRBJ2-1; 11 nucleotides agree with TRBD2. The CDR3 contains 14 residues. CDR1 is DFQATT, CDR2 SNEGSKA, per germline (reference sequence). With 1 base clipped from V and 4 bases from J, the junction kept 0 bases outside the gene matches.

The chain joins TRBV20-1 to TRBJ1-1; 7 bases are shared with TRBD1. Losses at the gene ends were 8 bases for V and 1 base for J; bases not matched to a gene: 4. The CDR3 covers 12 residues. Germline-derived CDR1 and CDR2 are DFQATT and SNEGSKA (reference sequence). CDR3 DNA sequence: TGCAGTACACAGGGGCCGAACACTGAAGCTTTCTTT. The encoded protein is CSTQGPNTEAFF.

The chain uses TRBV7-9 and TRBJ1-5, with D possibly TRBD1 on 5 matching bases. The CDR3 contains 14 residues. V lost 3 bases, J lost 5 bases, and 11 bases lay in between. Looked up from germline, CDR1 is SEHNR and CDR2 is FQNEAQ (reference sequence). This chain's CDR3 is CASSLPLGDQPQHF. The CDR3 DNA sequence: TGTGCCAGCAGCTTGCCCCTAGGGGATCAGCCCCAGCATTTT.

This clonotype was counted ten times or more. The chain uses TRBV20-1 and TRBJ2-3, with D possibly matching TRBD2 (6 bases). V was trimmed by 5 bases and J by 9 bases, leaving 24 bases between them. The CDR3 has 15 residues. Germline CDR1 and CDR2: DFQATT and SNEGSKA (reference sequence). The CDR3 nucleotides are TGCAGTGCTCCGCGGACTATCTCGGGGCCCAAGACGCAGTATTTT. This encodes CSAPRTISGPKTQYF.

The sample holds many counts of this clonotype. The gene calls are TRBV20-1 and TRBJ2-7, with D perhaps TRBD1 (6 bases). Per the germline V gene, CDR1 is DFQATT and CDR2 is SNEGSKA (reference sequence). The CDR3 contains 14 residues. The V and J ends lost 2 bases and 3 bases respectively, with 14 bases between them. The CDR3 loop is CSARNRDKYYEQYF. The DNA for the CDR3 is TGCAGTGCTAGAAACCGGGACAAATACTACGAGCAGTACTTC.

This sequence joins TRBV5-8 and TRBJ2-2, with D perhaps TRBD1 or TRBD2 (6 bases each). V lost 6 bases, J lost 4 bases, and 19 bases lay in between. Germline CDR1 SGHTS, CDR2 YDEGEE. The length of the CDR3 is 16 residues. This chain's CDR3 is CASNKDVGGITGELFF. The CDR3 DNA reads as TGTGCCAGCAACAAGGACGTGGGGGGCATCACCGGGGAGCTGTTTTTT.

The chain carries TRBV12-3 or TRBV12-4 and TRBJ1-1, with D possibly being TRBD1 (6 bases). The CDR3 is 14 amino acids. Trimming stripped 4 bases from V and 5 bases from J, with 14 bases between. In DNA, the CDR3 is TGTGCCAGCAGTTCTTATCACAGGGAGACTGAAGCTTTCTTT. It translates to CASSSYHRETEAFF.

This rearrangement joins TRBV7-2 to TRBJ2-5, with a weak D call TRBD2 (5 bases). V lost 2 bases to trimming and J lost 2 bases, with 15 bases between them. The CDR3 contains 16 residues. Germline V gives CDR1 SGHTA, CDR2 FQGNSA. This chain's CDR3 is CASSLNTPEVQETQYF. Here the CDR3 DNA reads TGTGCCAGCAGCTTAAACACTCCGGAGGTACAAGAGACCCAGTACTTC. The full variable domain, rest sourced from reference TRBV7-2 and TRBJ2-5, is GAGVSQSPSNKVTEKGKDVELRCDPISGHTALYWYRQSLGQGLEFLIYFQGNSAPDKSGLPSDRFSAERTGGSVSTLTIQRTQQEDSAVYLCASSLNTPEVQETQYFGPGTRLLVL.

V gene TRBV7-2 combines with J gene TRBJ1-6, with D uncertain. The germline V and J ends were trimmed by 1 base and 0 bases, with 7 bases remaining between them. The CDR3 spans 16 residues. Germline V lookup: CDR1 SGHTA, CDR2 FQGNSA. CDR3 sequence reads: CASSLGASSYNSPLHF. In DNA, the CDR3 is TGTGCCAGCAGCTTAGGGGCCAGCTCCTATAATTCACCCCTCCACTTT.

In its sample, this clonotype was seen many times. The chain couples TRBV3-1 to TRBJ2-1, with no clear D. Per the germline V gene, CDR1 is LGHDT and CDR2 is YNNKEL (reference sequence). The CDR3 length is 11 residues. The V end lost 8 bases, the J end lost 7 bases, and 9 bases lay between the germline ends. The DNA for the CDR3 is TGTGCCAGCCCCGACGGGAATGAGCAGTTCTTC. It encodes CASPDGNEQFF.

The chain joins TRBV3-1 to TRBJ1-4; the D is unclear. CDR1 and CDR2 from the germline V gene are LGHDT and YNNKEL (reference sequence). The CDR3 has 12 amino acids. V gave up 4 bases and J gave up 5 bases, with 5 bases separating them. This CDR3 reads CASSRPNEKLFF. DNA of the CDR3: TGTGCCAGCAGCCGCCCGAATGAAAAACTGTTTTTT.

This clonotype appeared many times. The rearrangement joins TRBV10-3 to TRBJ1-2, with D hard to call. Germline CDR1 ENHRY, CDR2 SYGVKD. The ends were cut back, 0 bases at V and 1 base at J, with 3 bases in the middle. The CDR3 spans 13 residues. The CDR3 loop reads CAISESLNYGYTF. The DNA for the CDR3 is TGTGCCATCAGTGAGTCCCTTAACTATGGCTACACCTTC.

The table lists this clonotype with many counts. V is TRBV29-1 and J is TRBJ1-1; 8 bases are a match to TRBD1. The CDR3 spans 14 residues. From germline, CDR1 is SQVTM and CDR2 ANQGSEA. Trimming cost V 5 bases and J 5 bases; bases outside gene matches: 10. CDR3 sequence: CSVLTGTGETEAFF. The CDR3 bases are TGCAGCGTTCTAACCGGGACAGGTGAAACTGAAGCTTTCTTT.

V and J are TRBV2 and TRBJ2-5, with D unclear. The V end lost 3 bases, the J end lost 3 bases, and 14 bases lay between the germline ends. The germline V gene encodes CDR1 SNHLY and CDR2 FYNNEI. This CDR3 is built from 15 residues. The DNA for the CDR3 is TGTGCCAGCAGTGATCGCGGTGGCAGAGAAGAGACCCAGTACTTC. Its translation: CASSDRGGREETQYF.

The CDR3 region is CASSGTGDYEQYF. The CDR3 DNA reads TGTGCCAGCAGCGGGACAGGGGACTACGAGCAGTACTTC. The chain joins TRBV6-5 to TRBJ2-7, with 10 positions matching TRBD1. The CDR3 totals 13 residues. With 6 bases clipped from V and 3 bases from J, the junction kept 2 bases outside the gene matches. CDR1 MNHEY and CDR2 SVGAGI come from the germline V gene.

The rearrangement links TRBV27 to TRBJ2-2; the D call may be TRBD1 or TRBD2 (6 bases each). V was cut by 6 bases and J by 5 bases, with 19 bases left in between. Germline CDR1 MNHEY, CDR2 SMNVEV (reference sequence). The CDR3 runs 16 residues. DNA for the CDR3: TGTGCCAGCAGGGGAGGACAGCTAGGATTAACCGGGGAGCTGTTTTTT. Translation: CASRGGQLGLTGELFF.

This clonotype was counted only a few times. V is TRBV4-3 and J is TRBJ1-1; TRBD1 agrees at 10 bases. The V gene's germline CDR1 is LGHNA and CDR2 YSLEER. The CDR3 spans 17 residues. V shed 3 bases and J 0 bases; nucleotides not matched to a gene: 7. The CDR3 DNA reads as TGCGCCAGCAGCCAGGACCGGGACAGGGGTATGAACACTGAAGCTTTCTTT. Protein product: CASSQDRDRGMNTEAFF.

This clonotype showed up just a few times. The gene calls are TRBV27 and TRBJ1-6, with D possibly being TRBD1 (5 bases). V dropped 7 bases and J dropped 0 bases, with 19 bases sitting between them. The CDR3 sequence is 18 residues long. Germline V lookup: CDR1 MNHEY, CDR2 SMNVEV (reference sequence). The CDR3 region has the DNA TGTGCCAGCAAGTCCAGGGAGATGGCCAGCTCCTATAATTCACCCCTCCACTTT. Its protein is CASKSREMASSYNSPLHF.

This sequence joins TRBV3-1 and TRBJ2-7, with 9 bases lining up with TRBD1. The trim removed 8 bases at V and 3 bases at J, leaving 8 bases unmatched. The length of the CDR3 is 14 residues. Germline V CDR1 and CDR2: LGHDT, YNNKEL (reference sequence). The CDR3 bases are TGTGCCAGCGGATCACGGGACAGGGTCTACGAGCAGTACTTC. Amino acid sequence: CASGSRDRVYEQYF.